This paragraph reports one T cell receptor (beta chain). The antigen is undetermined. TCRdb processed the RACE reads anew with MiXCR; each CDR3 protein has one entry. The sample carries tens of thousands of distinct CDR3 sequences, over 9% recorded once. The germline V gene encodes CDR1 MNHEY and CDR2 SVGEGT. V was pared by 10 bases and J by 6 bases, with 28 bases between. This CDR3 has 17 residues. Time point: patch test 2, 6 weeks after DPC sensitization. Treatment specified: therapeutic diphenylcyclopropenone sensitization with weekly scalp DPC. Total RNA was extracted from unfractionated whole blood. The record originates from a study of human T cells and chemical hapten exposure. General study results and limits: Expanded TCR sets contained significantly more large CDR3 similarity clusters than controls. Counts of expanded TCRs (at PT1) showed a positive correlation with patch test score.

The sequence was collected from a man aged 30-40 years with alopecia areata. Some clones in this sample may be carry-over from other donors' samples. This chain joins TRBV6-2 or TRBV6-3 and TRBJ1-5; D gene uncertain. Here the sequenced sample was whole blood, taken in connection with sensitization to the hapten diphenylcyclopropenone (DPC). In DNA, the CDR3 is TGTGCCAACAGAAGCCTTAGACTGACGGTTCTCGGTCAGCCCCAGCATTTT. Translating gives CANRSLRLTVLGQPQHF.